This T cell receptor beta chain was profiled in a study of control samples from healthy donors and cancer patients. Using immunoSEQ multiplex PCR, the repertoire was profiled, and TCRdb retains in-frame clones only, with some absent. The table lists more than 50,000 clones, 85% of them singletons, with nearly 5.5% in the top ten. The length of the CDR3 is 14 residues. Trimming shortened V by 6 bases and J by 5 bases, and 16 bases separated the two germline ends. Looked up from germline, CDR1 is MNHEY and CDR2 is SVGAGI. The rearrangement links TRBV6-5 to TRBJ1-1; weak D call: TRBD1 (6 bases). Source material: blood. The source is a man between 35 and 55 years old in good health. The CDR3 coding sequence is TGTGCCAGCAGCACCGGGGGCGGTGGGACTGAAGCTTTCTTT. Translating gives CASSTGGGGTEAFF.